The rows below give T cell receptor beta chains drawn from one sample of a study of blood T cells in healthy people across ages. TCRdb passed the 5' RACE reads through MiXCR, listing each CDR3 protein once. Among about 290,000 distinct CDR3 sequences listed, about 25% were seen once. What was sequenced was blood. All receptors come from a woman in her seventies in good health. CDR3s include the opening cysteine and the closing phenylalanine or tryptophan.

j_call: TRBJ2-7; v_call: TRBV14; cdr3_aa: CASSQGTGGEQYF
j_call: TRBJ2-5; v_call: TRBV4-1; cdr3_aa: CASSQESTGASETQYF
j_call: TRBJ2-1; v_call: TRBV5-1; cdr3_aa: CASSPTIAGGLSEQFF
j_call: TRBJ1-3; v_call: TRBV12-3/TRBV12-4; cdr3_aa: CVSSPAGYGNTIYF
j_call: TRBJ1-1; v_call: TRBV20-1; cdr3_aa: CSAEENTEAFF
j_call: TRBJ1-5; v_call: TRBV12-3/TRBV12-4; cdr3_aa: CASRVEQGGSNQPQHF
j_call: TRBJ1-2; v_call: TRBV15; cdr3_aa: CATSKPSYGYTF
j_call: TRBJ2-6; v_call: TRBV15; cdr3_aa: CATNTSPKSSGANVLTF
j_call: TRBJ2-2; v_call: TRBV20-1; cdr3_aa: CSALAGGTGELFF
j_call: TRBJ1-2; v_call: TRBV6-2/TRBV6-3; cdr3_aa: CASSFKYGYTF
j_call: TRBJ1-1; v_call: TRBV6-6; cdr3_aa: CASSPGTGGNTEAFF
j_call: -; v_call: TRBV7-8; cdr3_aa: CASSLAPRENEQFF
j_call: TRBJ1-4; v_call: TRBV6-6; cdr3_aa: CASRLGQREKLFF
j_call: TRBJ2-5; v_call: TRBV7-9; cdr3_aa: CASSFLFRGVKETQYF
j_call: TRBJ2-3; v_call: TRBV6-2/TRBV6-3; cdr3_aa: CASRPSSTDTQYF
j_call: TRBJ2-1; v_call: TRBV20-1; cdr3_aa: CSAPVGGGNEQFF
j_call: TRBJ1-1; v_call: TRBV28; cdr3_aa: CASSRDFSQAFF
j_call: -; v_call: TRBV10-3; cdr3_aa: CAISGPGKRGEQYF
j_call: TRBJ1-3; v_call: TRBV20-1; cdr3_aa: CSARDSGLSGNTIYF
j_call: TRBJ1-4; v_call: TRBV20-1; cdr3_aa: CSARSPGTGSEKLFF
j_call: TRBJ2-4; v_call: TRBV6-5; cdr3_aa: CASSYAANPGKNIQYF
j_call: TRBJ1-4; v_call: TRBV5-1; cdr3_aa: CASSLSVGLGELFF
j_call: TRBJ2-5; v_call: TRBV6-6; cdr3_aa: CASSGPDRGPETQYF
j_call: TRBJ2-7; v_call: TRBV28; cdr3_aa: CASAGPAYEQYF
j_call: TRBJ2-3; v_call: TRBV6-6; cdr3_aa: CASARERGRSDTQYF
j_call: TRBJ2-3; v_call: TRBV12-3/TRBV12-4; cdr3_aa: CASSFGLAGGGSGTDTQYF
j_call: TRBJ2-3; v_call: TRBV11-1; cdr3_aa: CASSSKRLTDTQYF
j_call: TRBJ2-1; v_call: TRBV20-1; cdr3_aa: CSARDAGVGAREQFF
j_call: TRBJ1-3; v_call: TRBV5-1; cdr3_aa: CASSLGRDGTIYF
j_call: TRBJ2-7; v_call: TRBV21-1; cdr3_aa: CASSLRSYLRGEQYF
j_call: TRBJ1-3; v_call: TRBV20-1; cdr3_aa: CSAREVGSGNTIYF
j_call: TRBJ2-2; v_call: TRBV7-2; cdr3_aa: CASTLGATGELFF
j_call: TRBJ1-6; v_call: TRBV20-1; cdr3_aa: CSARRQGTPLHF
j_call: TRBJ2-5; v_call: TRBV5-1; cdr3_aa: CASSLSLAGNQQYF
j_call: TRBJ2-5; v_call: TRBV3-1; cdr3_aa: CASSFRTSGRFEETQDF
j_call: TRBJ2-2; v_call: TRBV2; cdr3_aa: CASSESYANTGELFF
j_call: -; v_call: TRBV20-1; cdr3_aa: CSASRVIGNEQFF
j_call: TRBJ2-7; v_call: TRBV25-1; cdr3_aa: CASSERDQSYEQYF
j_call: TRBJ2-2; v_call: TRBV12-3/TRBV12-4; cdr3_aa: CASKVRGNLAGELFF
j_call: -; v_call: TRBV20-1; cdr3_aa: CSARDRRSNEQFF
j_call: TRBJ2-2; v_call: TRBV4-2; cdr3_aa: CASSVPSGGVNTGELFF
j_call: TRBJ2-2; v_call: TRBV6-5; cdr3_aa: CASSSQASGRTGELFF
j_call: TRBJ1-2; v_call: TRBV12-3/TRBV12-4; cdr3_aa: CASSLGGLSLGYTF